This T cell receptor beta chain was sequenced for a study of identifying expanded T cells in peripheral blood (dated by TCRdb to between 2017 and 2020). In terms of the full investigation: Four technical replicates, made by sequencing separate aliquots from the same pool of genomic DNA, were compared pairwise.

Concerning this clone itself: Its recognized antigen is unknown. No quality values exist for individual bases; no much larger clone is one base distant.

The CDR3 has 13 amino acids, counting the end cysteine and phenylalanine. Just CDR3 DNA is preserved here, 39 bases in frame from base 1. CDR1 and CDR2 are drawn from the germline V gene (reference sequence): MNHEY, SMNVEV. The junction shows trimming of 3 bases on V and 7 bases on J, plus 13 bases between the germline ends. No immune events, such as infections, were documented for the healthy donors during the collection period. Healthy-donor blood repertoires served as a training cohort to calibrate time-dependent variance in a beta-binomial model of T-cell clone differential abundance. The training cohort was composed of approximately ten healthy donors, 3 female and 7 male. On average the donors were 43 years old, and their ages spanned about 29 to 65 years. Whole blood was collected from each healthy donor at three time points spaced roughly two weeks apart and obtained from a commercial supplier. For immunosequencing, genomic DNA was extracted from whole blood that had not been sorted.

The immunoSEQ Assay, which uses bias-controlled multiplex PCR amplification of genomic DNA, was used to profile TCRbeta CDR3 regions. The paper's processing steps were these. The absolute abundance of each unique TCRbeta CDR3 region was quantified after sequences were collapsed and filtered. Differential abundance was tested with two models: a binomial (Fisher-equivalent) model and a beta-binomial model that adds time-dependent variance fitted from healthy donors. Any clone with fewer than 5 combined templates was excluded, and a clone was called differentially abundant if its Benjamini-Hochberg FDR was below 0.01. The form v = (b*log(k)+a)^2 was used to model beta-binomial variance as a function of total template count across the two samples. In TCRdb, the immuneACCESS table is reduced to in-frame sequences with V and J assigned. These tables do not hold every clone; where another copy was compared, an unresolved V gene accounts for under half, and the others remain unexplained. The V and J calls and the clone size are those of that table, but D and trimming were determined from the DNA. In this sample the table shows 90,000 to 95,000 clones, approximately 85% of which occur a single time. In total, the top ten clones hold approximately 5.4% of the sample.

Paper-wide results and their limitations: Roughly 1.2 differentially abundant clones were flagged by the binomial model between technical replicates, whereas about 15 and 18 were flagged over approximately two weeks and four weeks, respectively. For all healthy donors, the variance in clone template counts between approximately 2-week samples rose significantly as total template count increased. The authors expected biological variance in healthy repertoires might increase further over much longer intervals such as months to years. Across all healthy-donor time intervals, the beta-binomial model significantly cut both the number of clones called differentially abundant and the false-positive rate.

Recombination joined TRBV27 with TRBJ2-7; confidence is insufficient to name the D gene. The receptor's source is a person aged 18 to 75 in good health. Sequencing used blood. The CDR3 corresponds to CASSFDWSGEQYF. The DNA sequence follows: TGTGCCAGCAGTTTCGACTGGTCAGGAGAGCAGTACTTC.